Sequencing of this T cell receptor (beta chain) was carried out in a study of control samples from healthy donors and cancer patients. This clone appeared once. Clones were sequenced by immunoSEQ multiplex PCR, and TCRdb holds only the in-frame ones, with some missing. The table has 150,000 or so clones, 92% seen once. This CDR3 has 17 residues. V was clipped by 6 bases and J by 0 bases, with 17 bases between them. The germline V gene encodes CDR1 SNHLY and CDR2 FYNNEI. The sequencing sample was made of blood. This chain uses TRBV2 with TRBJ1-4; D might be TRBD1 (5 bases). This sequence originates from a woman between 45 and 60 years old in good health. In DNA form, the CDR3 reads TGTGCCAGCAGAGACAGCGGGGCCCTCTCAACTAATGAAAAACTGTTTTTT. As protein: CASRDSGALSTNEKLFF.